The source of this T cell receptor (beta chain) is a study of beta chain features in type 1 diabetes. The V end was cut by 6 bases, the J end by 5 bases, with 14 bases between. The CDR3 totals 13 residues. Germline CDR1 is SGHTA and CDR2 is FQGNSA. Findings of the study overall: These data did not resolve whether HLA type affects TCRB rearrangement. Researchers reported that naive, central memory and Treg TCRB repertoires appeared more similar in patients than in healthy donors. Type 1 diabetes patients showed fewer insertions and more deletions at VDJ junctions.

Via CD45RO/CCR7/CD25/CD127/CD95/CD27, cells of the CD4+ naive, central memory, regulatory and stem cell-like memory subsets were sorted. The entirety of the isolated RNA underwent reverse transcription, so expressed TCRB transcripts were sequenced. Method: immunoSEQ multiplex PCR; TCRdb's copy keeps in-frame clones and lacks some. The table lists approximately 400,000 clones, approximately 15% of them singletons. As regards this clone: Its target is unknown.

The receptor was derived from a woman aged 18-29 years in good health. This chain joins TRBV7-2 and TRBJ2-7; TRBD2 is a possible D gene (5 bases). What was sequenced was naive CD4+ T cells from blood. CDR3 region: CASSYRDSDEQYF. The CDR3 DNA is TGTGCCAGCAGTTACCGGGATTCGGACGAGCAGTACTTC.